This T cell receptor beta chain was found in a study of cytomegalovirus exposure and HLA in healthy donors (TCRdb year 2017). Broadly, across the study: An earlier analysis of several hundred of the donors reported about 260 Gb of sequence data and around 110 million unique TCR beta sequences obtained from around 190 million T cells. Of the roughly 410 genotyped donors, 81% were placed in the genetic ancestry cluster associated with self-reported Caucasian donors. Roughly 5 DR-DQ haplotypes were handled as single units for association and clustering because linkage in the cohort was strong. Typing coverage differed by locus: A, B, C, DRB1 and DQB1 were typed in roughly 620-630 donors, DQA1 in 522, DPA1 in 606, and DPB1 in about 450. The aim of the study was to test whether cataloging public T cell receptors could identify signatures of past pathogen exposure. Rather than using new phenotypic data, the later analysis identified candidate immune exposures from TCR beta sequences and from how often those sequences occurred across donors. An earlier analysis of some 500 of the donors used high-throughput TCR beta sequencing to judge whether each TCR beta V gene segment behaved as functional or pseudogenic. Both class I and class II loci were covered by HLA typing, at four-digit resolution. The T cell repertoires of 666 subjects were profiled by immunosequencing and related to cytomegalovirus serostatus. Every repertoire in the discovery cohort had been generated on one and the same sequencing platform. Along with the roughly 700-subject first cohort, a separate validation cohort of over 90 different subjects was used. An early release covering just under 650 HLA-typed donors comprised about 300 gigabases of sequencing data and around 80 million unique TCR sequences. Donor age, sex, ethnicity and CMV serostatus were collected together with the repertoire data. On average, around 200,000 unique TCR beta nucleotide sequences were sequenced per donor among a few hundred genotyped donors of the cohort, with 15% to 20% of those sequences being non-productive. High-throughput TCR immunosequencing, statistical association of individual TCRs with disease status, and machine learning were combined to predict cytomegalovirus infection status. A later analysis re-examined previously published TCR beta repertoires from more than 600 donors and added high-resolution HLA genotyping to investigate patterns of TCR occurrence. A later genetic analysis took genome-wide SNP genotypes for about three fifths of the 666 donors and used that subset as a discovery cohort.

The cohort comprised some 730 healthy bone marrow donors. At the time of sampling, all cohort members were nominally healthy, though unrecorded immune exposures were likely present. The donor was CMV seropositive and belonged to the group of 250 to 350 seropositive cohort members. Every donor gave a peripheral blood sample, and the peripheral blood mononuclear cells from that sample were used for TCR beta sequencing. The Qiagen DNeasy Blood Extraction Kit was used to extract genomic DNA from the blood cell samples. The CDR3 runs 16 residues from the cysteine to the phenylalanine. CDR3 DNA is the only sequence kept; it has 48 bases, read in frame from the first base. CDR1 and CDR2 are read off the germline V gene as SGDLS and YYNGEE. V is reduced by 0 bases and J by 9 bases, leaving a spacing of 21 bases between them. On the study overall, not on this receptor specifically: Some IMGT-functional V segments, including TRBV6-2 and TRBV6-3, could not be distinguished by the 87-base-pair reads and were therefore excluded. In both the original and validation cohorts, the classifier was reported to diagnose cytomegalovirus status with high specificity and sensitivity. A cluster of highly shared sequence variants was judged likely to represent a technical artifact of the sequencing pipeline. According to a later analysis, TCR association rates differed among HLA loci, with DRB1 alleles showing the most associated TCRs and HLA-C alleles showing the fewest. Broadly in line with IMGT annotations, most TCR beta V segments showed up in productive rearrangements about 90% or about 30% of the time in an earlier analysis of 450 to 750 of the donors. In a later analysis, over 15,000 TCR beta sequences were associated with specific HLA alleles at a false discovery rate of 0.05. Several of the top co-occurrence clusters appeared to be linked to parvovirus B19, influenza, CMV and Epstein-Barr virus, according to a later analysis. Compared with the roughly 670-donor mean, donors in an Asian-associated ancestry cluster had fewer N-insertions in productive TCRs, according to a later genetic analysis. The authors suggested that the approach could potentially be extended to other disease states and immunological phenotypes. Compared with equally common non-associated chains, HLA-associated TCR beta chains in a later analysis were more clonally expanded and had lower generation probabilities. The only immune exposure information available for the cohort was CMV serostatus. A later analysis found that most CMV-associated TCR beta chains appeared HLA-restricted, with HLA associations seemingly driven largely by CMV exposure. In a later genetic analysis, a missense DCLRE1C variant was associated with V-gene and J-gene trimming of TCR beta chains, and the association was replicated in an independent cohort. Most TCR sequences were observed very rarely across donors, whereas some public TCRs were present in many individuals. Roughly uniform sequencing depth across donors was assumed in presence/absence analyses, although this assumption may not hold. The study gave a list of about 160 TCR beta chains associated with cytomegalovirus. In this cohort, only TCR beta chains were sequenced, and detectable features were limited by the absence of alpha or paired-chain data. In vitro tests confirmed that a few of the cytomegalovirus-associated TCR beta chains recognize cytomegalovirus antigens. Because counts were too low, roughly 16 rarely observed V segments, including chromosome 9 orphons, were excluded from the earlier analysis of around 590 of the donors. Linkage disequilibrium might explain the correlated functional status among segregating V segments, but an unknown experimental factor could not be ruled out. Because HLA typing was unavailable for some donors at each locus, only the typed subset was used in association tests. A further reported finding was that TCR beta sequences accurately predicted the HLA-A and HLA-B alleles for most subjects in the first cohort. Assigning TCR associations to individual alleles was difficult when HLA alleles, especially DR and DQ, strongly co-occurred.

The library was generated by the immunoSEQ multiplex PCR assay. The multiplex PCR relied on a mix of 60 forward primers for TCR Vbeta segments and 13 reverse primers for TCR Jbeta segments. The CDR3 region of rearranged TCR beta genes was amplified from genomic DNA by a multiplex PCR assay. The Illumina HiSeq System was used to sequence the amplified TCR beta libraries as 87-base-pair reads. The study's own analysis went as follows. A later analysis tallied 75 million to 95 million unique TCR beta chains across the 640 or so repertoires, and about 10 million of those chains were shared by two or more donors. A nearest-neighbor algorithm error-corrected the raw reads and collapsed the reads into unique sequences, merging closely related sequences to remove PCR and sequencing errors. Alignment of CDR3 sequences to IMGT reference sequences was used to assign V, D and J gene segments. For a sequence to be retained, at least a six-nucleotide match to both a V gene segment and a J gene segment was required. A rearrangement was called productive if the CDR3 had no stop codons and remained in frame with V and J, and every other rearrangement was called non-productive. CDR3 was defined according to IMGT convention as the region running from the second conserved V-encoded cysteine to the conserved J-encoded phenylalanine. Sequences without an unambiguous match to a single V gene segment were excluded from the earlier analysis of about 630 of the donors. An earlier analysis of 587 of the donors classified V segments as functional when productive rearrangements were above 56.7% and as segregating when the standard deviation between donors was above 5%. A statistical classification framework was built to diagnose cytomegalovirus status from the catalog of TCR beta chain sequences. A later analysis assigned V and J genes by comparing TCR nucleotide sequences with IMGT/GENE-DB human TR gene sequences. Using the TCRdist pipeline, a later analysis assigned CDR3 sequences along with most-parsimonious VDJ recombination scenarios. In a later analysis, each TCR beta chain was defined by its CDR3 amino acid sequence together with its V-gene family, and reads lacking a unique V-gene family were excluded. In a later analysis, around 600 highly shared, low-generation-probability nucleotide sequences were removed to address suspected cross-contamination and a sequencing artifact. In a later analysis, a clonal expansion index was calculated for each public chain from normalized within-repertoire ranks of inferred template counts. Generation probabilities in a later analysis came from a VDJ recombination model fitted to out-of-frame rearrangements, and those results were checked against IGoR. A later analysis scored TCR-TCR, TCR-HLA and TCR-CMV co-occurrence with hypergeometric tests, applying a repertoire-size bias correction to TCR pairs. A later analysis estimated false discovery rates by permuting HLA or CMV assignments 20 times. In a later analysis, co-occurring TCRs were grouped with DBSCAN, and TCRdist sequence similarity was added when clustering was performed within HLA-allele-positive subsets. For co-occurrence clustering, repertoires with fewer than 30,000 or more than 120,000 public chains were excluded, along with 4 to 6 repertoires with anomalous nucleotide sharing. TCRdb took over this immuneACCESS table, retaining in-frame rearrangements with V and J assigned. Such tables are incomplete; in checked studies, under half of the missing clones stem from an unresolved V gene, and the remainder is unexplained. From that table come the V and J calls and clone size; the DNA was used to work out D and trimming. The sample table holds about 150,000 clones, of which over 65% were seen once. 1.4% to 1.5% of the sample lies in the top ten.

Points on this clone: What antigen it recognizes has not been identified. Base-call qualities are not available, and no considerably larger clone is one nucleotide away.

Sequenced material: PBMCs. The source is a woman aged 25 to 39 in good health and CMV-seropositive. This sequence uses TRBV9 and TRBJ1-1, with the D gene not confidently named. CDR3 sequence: CASSVATGDITIKAFF. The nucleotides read TGTGCCAGCAGCGTAGCTACCGGTGACATAACAATCAAAGCTTTCTTT.